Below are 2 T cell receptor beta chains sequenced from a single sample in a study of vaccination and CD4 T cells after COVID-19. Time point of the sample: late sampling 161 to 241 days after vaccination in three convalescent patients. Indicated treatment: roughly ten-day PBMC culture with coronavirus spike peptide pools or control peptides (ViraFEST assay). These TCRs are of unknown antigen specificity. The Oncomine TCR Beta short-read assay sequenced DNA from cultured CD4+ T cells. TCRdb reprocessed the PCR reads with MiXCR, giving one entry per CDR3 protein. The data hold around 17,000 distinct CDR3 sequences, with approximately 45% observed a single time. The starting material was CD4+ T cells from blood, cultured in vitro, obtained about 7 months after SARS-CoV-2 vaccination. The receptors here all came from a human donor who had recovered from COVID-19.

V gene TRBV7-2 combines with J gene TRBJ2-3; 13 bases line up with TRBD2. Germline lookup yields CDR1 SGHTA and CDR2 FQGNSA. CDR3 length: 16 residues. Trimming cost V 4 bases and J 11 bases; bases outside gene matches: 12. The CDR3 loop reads CASSSGLAGVGLGQYF. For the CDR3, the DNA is TGTGCCAGCAGCTCCGGACTAGCGGGAGTGGGGTTGGGGCAGTATTTT.

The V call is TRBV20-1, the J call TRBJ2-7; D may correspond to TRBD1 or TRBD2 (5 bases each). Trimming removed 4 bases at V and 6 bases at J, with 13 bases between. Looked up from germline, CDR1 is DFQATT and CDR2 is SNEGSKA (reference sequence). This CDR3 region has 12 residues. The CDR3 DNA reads TGCAGTGCTAAAGGGACCTTACTCGAGCAGTACTTC. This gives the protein CSAKGTLLEQYF.